This T cell receptor (beta chain) was sequenced during a study of T-cell memory formation after mild COVID-19. Study-wide findings and caveats: In pre-infection memory, a portion of responding clones appeared, which suggested that cross-reactive memory joined.

TCRdb reprocessed the 5' RACE reads with MiXCR, giving one entry per CDR3 protein. This repertoire shows roughly 560,000 distinct CDR3 sequences, about 20% found once; its top ten account for around 12%. The CDR3 has 14 residues. Looked up from germline, CDR1 is SGHTA and CDR2 is FQGNSA. V dropped 1 base and J dropped 10; count of bases not matched to a gene: 9. This clonotype was observed a few times. Its target is not known. This chain uses TRBV7-2 with TRBJ1-2; 7 bases map to TRBD1. Source material: PBMCs or a T cell subset sorted from them (not recorded which). The sequence was collected from an adult woman who had mild COVID-19 (a few samples of this study predate the infection). Cell type and time point are not known. CDR3 region: CASSLGDRADSYTF. CDR3 sequence (DNA): TGTGCCAGCAGCTTAGGAGACAGGGCAGACTCCTACACCTTC. The full variable domain, in which reference TRBV7-2 and TRBJ1-2 provide the parts outside the CDR3, is GAGVSQSPSNKVTEKGKDVELRCDPISGHTALYWYRQSLGQGLEFLIYFQGNSAPDKSGLPSDRFSAERTGGSVSTLTIQRTQQEDSAVYLCASSLGDRADSYTFGSGTRLTVV.